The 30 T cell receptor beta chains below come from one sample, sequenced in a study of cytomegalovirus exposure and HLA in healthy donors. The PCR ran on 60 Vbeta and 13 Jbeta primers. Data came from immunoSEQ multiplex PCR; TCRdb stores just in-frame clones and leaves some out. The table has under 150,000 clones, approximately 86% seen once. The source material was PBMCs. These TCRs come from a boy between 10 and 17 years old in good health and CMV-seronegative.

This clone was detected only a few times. CDR3 in DNA: TGTGCCAGCCAGCCCCGAGGGGGCTACGAGCAGTACTTC. Its translation: CASQPRGGYEQYF. V usage is TRBV6-6 and J usage is TRBJ2-7; tentative D call: TRBD1 (6 bases). V gave up 8 bases and J gave up 3 bases, with 14 bases separating them. Germline V gives CDR1 MNHNY, CDR2 SVGAGI (reference sequence). The CDR3 is 13 amino acids.

In DNA form, the CDR3 reads TGTGCCAGCAGCTTAAATCTGTACTCGCTCGGCTACACCTTC. Translation gives CASSLNLYSLGYTF. V is TRBV7-2 and J is TRBJ1-2; D remains unclear. The CDR3 has 14 amino acids. V was cut by 2 bases and J by 8 bases, with 15 bases left in between. Germline CDR1 SGHTA, CDR2 FQGNSA.

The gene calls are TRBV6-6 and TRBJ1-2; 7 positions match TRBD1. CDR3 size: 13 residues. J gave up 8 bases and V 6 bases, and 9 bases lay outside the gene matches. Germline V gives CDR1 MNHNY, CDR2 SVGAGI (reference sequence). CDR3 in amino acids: CASSRMTGKGYTF. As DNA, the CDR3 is TGTGCCAGCAGCCGCATGACAGGGAAAGGCTACACCTTC.

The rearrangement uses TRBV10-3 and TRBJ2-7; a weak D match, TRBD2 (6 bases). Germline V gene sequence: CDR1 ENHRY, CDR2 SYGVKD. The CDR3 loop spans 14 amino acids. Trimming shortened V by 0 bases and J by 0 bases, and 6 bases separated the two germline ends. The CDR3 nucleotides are TGTGCCATCAGTGAGTCCGGGAGCTCCTACGAGCAGTACTTC. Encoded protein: CAISESGSSYEQYF.

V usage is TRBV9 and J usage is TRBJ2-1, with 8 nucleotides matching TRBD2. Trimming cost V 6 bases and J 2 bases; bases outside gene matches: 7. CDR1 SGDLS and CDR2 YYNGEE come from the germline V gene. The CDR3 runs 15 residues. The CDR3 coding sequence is TGTGCCAGCACCCCCCCGCGGGGGGCCTACAATGAGCAGTTCTTC. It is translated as CASTPPRGAYNEQFF.

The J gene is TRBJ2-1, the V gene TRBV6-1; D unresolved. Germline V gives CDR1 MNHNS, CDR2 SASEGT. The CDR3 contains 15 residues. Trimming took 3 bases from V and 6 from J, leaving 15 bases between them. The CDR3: CASSERLEYPNEQFF. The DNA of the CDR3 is TGTGCCAGCAGTGAGAGGTTAGAATACCCCAATGAGCAGTTCTTC.

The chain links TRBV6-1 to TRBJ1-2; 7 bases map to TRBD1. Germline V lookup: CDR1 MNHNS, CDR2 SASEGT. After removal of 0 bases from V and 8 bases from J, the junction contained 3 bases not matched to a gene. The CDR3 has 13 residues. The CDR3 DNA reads TGTGCCAGCAGTGAAGCAACAGGGGACGGCTACACCTTC. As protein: CASSEATGDGYTF.

The CDR3 nucleotides are TGCGCCAGCAGCCAAGATAGGAGCGGGAGCCAATACGAGCAGTACTTC. It is translated as CASSQDRSGSQYEQYF. The chain is built from TRBV4-3 and TRBJ2-7; the match to TRBD2 covers 8 bases. V shed 0 bases, J shed 4 bases, and the junction held 8 bases outside the gene matches. CDR1 LGHNA and CDR2 YSLEER come from the germline V gene. The CDR3 consists of 16 residues.

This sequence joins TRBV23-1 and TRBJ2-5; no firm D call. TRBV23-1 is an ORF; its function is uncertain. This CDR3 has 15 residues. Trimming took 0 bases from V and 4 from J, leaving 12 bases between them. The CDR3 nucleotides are TGCGCCAGCAGTCAATCGGAACAGCCGGCAGAGACCCAGTACTTC. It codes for CASSQSEQPAETQYF.

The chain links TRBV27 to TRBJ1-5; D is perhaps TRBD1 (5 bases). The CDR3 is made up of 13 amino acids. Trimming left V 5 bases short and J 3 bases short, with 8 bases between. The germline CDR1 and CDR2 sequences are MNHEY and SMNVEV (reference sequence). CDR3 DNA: TGTGCCAGCAGTCGGACATTCAATCAGCCCCAGCATTTT. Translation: CASSRTFNQPQHF.

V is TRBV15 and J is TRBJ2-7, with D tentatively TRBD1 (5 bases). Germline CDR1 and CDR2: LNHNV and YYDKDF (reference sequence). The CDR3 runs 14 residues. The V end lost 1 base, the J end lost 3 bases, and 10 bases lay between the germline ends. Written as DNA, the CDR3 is TGTGCCACCAGCAGAGGGGGCAGGCTCTACGAGCAGTACTTC. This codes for CATSRGGRLYEQYF.

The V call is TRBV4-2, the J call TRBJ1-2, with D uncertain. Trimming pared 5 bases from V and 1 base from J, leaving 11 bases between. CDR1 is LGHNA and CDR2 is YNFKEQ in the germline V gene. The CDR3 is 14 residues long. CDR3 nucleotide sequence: TGTGCCAGCAGCTCAGAACAGTTTAACTATGGCTACACCTTC. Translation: CASSSEQFNYGYTF.

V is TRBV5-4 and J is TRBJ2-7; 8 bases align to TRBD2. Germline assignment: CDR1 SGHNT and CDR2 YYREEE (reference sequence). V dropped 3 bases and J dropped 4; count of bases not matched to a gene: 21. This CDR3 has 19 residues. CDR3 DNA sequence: TGTGCCAGCAGCTCGGGCCGGGGGGGCGGACCCGGGACCTCTTACGAGCAGTACTTC. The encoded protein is CASSSGRGGGPGTSYEQYF. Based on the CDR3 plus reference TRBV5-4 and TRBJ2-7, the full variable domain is ETGVTQSPTHLIKTRGQQVTLRCSSQSGHNTVSWYQQALGQGPQFIFQYYREEENGRGNFPPRFSGLQFPNYSSELNVNALELDDSALYLCASSSGRGGGPGTSYEQYFGPGTRLTVT.

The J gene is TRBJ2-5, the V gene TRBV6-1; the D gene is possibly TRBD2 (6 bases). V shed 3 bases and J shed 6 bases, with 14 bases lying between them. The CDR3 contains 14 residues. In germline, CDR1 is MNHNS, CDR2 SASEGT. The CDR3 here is CASSDSGVGKTQYF. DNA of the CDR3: TGTGCCAGCAGTGACTCGGGGGTAGGAAAGACCCAGTACTTC.

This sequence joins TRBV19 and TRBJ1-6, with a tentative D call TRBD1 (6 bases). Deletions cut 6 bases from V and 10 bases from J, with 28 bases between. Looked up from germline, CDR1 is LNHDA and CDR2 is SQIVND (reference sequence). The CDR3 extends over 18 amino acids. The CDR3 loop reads CASSYLATSLGRGSPLHF. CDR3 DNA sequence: TGTGCCAGTAGCTACCTCGCGACTTCTCTAGGGAGGGGGTCACCCCTCCACTTT.

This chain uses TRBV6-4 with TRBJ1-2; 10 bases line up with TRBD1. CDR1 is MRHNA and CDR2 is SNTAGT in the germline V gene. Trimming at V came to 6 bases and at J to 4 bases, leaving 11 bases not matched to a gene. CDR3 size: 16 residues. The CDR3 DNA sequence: TGTGCCAGCAGACCGACAGCCGGGACAGGGGTCTATGGCTACACCTTC. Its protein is CASRPTAGTGVYGYTF.

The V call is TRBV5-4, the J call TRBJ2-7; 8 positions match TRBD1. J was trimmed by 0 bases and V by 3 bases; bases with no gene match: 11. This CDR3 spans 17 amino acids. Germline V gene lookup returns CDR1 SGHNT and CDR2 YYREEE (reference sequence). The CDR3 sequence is CASSSWTGKEGSYEQYF. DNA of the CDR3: TGTGCCAGCAGCTCGTGGACAGGGAAAGAAGGCTCCTACGAGCAGTACTTC. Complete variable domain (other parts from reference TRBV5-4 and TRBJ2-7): ETGVTQSPTHLIKTRGQQVTLRCSSQSGHNTVSWYQQALGQGPQFIFQYYREEENGRGNFPPRFSGLQFPNYSSELNVNALELDDSALYLCASSSWTGKEGSYEQYFGPGTRLTVT.

DNA for the CDR3: TGTGCCACCCGGGACAGGATATACTCTGGGGCCAACGTCCTGACTTTC. This sequence encodes CATRDRIYSGANVLTF. The chain recombines TRBV2 with TRBJ2-6; 8 positions match TRBD1. Per the germline V gene, CDR1 is SNHLY and CDR2 is FYNNEI. J lost 0 bases, V lost 10 bases, and 8 bases had no gene match. This CDR3 region has 16 residues. Supplemented by reference TRBV2 and TRBJ2-6, the full variable domain reads EPEVTQTPSHQVTQMGQEVILRCVPISNHLYFYWYRQILGQKVEFLVSFYNNEISEKSEIFDDQFSVERPDGSNFTLKIRSTKLEDSAMYFCATRDRIYSGANVLTFGAGSRLTVL.

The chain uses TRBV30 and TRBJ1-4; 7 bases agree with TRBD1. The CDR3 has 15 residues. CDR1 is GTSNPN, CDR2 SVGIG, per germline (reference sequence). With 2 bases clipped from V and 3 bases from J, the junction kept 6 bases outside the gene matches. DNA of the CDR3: TGTGCCTGGAGTCTTAGGACAGGCGCTAATGAAAAACTGTTTTTT. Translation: CAWSLRTGANEKLFF.

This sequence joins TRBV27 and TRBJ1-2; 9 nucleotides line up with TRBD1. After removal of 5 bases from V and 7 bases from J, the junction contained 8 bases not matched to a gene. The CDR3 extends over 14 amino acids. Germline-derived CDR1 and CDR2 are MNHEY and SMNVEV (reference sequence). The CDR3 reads CASSRWDRDSGYTF. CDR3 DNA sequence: TGTGCCAGCAGTAGGTGGGACAGGGACTCTGGCTACACCTTC.

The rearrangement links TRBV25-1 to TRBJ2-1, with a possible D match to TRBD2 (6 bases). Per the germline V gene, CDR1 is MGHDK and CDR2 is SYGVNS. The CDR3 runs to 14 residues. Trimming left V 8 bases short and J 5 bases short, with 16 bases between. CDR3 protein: CASDNGGFNNEQFF. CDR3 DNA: TGTGCCAGCGACAATGGGGGGTTCAACAATGAGCAGTTCTTC.

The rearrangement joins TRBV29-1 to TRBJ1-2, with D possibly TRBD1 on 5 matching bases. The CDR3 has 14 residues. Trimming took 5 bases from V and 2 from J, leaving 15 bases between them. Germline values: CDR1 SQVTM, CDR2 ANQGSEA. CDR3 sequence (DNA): TGCAGCGTTCAACAAAGGGGCCCGAACTATGGCTACACCTTC. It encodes CSVQQRGPNYGYTF.

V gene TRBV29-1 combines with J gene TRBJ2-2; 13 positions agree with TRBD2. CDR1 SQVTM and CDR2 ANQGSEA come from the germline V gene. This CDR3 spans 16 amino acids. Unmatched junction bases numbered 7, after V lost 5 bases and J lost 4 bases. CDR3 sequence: CSVTPGTSGITGELFF. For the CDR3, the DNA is TGCAGCGTTACCCCCGGGACTAGCGGGATCACCGGGGAGCTGTTTTTT.

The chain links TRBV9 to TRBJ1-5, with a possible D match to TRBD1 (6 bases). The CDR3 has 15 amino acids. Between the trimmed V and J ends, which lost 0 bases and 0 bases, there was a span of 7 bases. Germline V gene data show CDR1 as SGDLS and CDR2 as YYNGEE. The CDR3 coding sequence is TGTGCCAGCAGCGTAGGGGACAATAGCAATCAGCCCCAGCATTTT. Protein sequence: CASSVGDNSNQPQHF.

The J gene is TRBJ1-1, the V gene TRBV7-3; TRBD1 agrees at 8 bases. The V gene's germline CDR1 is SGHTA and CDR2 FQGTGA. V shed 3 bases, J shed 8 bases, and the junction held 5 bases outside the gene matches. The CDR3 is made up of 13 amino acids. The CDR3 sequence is CASSLAGGSEAFF. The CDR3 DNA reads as TGTGCCAGCAGCTTGGCAGGGGGCAGCGAAGCTTTCTTT.

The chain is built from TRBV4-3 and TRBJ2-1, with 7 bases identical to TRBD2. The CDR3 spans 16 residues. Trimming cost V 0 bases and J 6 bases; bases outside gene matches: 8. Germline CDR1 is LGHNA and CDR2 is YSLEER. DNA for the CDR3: TGCGCCAGCAGCCAAGATGCGGGAGTCGTTGGCAATGAGCAGTTCTTC. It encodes CASSQDAGVVGNEQFF.

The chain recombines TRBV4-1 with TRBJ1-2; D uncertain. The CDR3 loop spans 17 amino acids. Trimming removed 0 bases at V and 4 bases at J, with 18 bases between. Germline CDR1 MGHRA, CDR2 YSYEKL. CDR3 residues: CASSQDLGRGPTYGYTF. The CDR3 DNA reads TGCGCCAGCAGCCAAGATCTGGGCCGAGGGCCCACCTATGGCTACACCTTC.

CDR3 DNA: TGCAGCGTTTTCCAGGGTATATTGGACGAGCAGTACTTC. It is translated as CSVFQGILDEQYF. This chain links TRBV29-1 with TRBJ2-7, with D perhaps TRBD1 (5 bases). Trimming stripped 5 bases from V and 5 bases from J, with 16 bases between. CDR1 is SQVTM and CDR2 is ANQGSEA in the germline V gene. This CDR3 has 13 amino acids.

The CDR3 region is CASSASQGASHNSPLHF. The CDR3 bases are TGTGCCAGCAGTGCCTCACAGGGGGCGTCTCATAATTCACCCCTCCACTTT. The chain is built from TRBV6-1 and TRBJ1-6, with 9 bases matching TRBD1. This CDR3 spans 17 amino acids. V lost 4 bases to trimming and J lost 5 bases; unmatched junction nucleotides: 9. The germline V gene encodes CDR1 MNHNS and CDR2 SASEGT.

CDR3 sequence (DNA): TGTGCCAGCAGCTGGCCGGGCAATGAGCAGTTCTTC. Amino acids: CASSWPGNEQFF. The rearrangement links TRBV7-2 to TRBJ2-1; D not resolved. This CDR3 has 12 amino acids. Germline loops: CDR1 SGHTA, CDR2 FQGNSA. Trimming removed 4 bases at V and 6 bases at J, with 7 bases between.